The 14 T cell receptor beta chains reported below all come from one sample, sequenced in a study of cytomegalovirus exposure and HLA in healthy donors. 60 Vbeta and 13 Jbeta primers were used in PCR. Using immunoSEQ multiplex PCR, the repertoire was profiled, and TCRdb retains in-frame clones only, with some absent. The table records 150,000 or so clones, approximately 83% of them present only once. Sequencing was carried out using PBMCs. These receptors all come from a male donor in good health and CMV-seronegative.

This chain uses TRBV4-1 with TRBJ1-1, with a weak D call TRBD1 (5 bases). The CDR3 has 14 amino acids. Trimming pared 0 bases from V and 7 bases from J, leaving 12 bases between. Germline CDR1 is MGHRA and CDR2 is YSYEKL. CDR3 bases: TGCGCCAGCAGCCAAGATTCATACAGGCATGAAGCTTTCTTT. Protein: CASSQDSYRHEAFF.

This sequence joins TRBV29-1 and TRBJ2-2, with D perhaps TRBD2 (7 bases). V lost 6 bases to trimming and J lost 3 bases, with 8 bases between them. Germline assignment: CDR1 SQVTM and CDR2 ANQGSEA. The CDR3 is 12 residues long. Here the CDR3 DNA reads TGCAGCGTAGGGGGGGACACCGGGGAGCTGTTTTTT. Translated, it gives CSVGGDTGELFF.

The chain couples TRBV29-1 to TRBJ2-5; D remains unclear. The tail of the sequence fits TRBJ2-7 better, so the J call may be wrong. The CDR3 has 13 amino acids. From germline, CDR1 is SQVTM and CDR2 ANQGSEA. The CDR3: CSARQARSDEQYF. In DNA form, the CDR3 reads TGCAGCGCGCGACAAGCACGGTCCGACGAGCAGTACTTC.

CDR3 DNA sequence: TGTGCCAGCAGTTACTCGCCGGGACAGACAAAGGGTAAACTGTTTTTT. Residues: CASSYSPGQTKGKLFF. The chain combines TRBV6-5 with TRBJ1-4; TRBD1 aligns across 7 bases. This CDR3 spans 16 amino acids. V shed 0 bases, J shed 11 bases, and the junction held 12 bases outside the gene matches. Germline V CDR1 and CDR2: MNHEY, SVGAGI.

This clone has just a few counts. The V call is TRBV6-1, the J call TRBJ2-3, with 9 bases that match TRBD2. Looked up from germline, CDR1 is MNHNS and CDR2 is SASEGT. This CDR3 is 15 amino acids long. V gave up 6 bases and J gave up 2 bases; unmatched junction bases: 6. The CDR3 sequence: CASRLAGDITDTQYF. In DNA form, the CDR3 reads TGTGCCAGCAGATTAGCGGGGGATATCACAGATACGCAGTATTTT.

This chain links TRBV19 with TRBJ1-5; 9 bases match TRBD1. Losses at the gene ends were 6 bases for V and 3 bases for J; bases not matched to a gene: 9. This CDR3 comprises 16 residues. The germline V gene encodes CDR1 LNHDA and CDR2 SQIVND (reference sequence). The CDR3 sequence: CASRVNRGQDNQPQHF. In DNA, the CDR3 is TGTGCCAGTAGGGTCAACAGGGGGCAGGACAATCAGCCCCAGCATTTT.

This clone occurred a few times. At the DNA level, this CDR3 is encoded by other sequences in the same sample as well. The chain joins TRBV9 to TRBJ2-3; tentatively, D is TRBD2 (6 bases). CDR1 is SGDLS and CDR2 is YYNGEE in the germline V gene. V lost 0 bases to trimming and J lost 0 bases, with 8 bases between them. The CDR3 has 15 amino acids. The CDR3 loop reads CASSVDGGSTDTQYF. DNA of the CDR3: TGTGCCAGCAGCGTAGACGGGGGTAGCACAGATACGCAGTATTTT.

This clone turned up a few times. The chain has TRBV10-3 and TRBJ2-1; 7 nucleotides agree with TRBD1. Germline trimming cut 6 bases from V and 13 bases from J; bases unmatched to any gene: 6. This CDR3 has 11 amino acids. Germline V CDR1 and CDR2: ENHRY, SYGVKD. CDR3 protein: CAISDQGEQFF. The DNA of the CDR3 is TGTGCCATCAGCGATCAGGGGGAACAGTTCTTC.

This clone was recorded once. The J gene is TRBJ2-7, the V gene TRBV9; TRBD1 agrees at 8 bases. Trimming at V came to 4 bases and at J to 6 bases, leaving 15 bases not matched to a gene. The CDR3 is 16 amino acids. Looked up from germline, CDR1 is SGDLS and CDR2 is YYNGEE. CDR3 amino acids: CASSPQTGGTPIEQYF. The CDR3 DNA sequence: TGTGCCAGCAGCCCCCAAACAGGGGGTACGCCAATCGAGCAGTACTTC.

This rearrangement joins TRBV9 to TRBJ2-3; possibly TRBD2 for D (6 bases). V gave up 4 bases and J gave up 3 bases, with 21 bases separating them. Per the germline V gene, CDR1 is SGDLS and CDR2 is YYNGEE. This CDR3 has 17 amino acids. The CDR3 loop reads CASSPLPATRETDTQYF. CDR3 DNA: TGTGCCAGCAGCCCCCTCCCAGCGACTAGGGAGACAGATACGCAGTATTTT.

This rearrangement joins TRBV30 to TRBJ1-3; D call uncertain. The CDR3 runs 18 residues. V was shortened by 2 bases and J by 5 bases, with 25 bases between the two germline ends. Germline CDR1 is GTSNPN and CDR2 is SVGIG (reference sequence). CDR3 sequence (DNA): TGTGCCTGGAGTACTTACGACCCTCGGAGCTTGCGGAGAAACACCATATATTTT. Translating gives CAWSTYDPRSLRRNTIYF.

The chain couples TRBV29-1 to TRBJ2-7; D uncertain. The CDR3 covers 12 residues. Germline V CDR1 and CDR2: SQVTM, ANQGSEA. The germline V and J ends were trimmed by 6 bases and 2 bases, with 11 bases remaining between them. The CDR3 DNA follows: TGCAGCGTATCCGGTAAAACCTACGAGCAGTACTTC. The encoded protein is CSVSGKTYEQYF.

V usage is TRBV9 and J usage is TRBJ2-3; TRBD1 matches at 11 bases. Trimming at V came to 4 bases and at J to 3 bases, leaving 16 bases not matched to a gene. This CDR3 region has 19 residues. CDR1 is SGDLS, CDR2 YYNGEE, per germline. The CDR3: CASSLSPGTGGLGTDTQYF. DNA of the CDR3: TGTGCCAGCAGCCTCTCCCCTGGGACAGGGGGTTTAGGTACAGATACGCAGTATTTT.

The rearrangement uses TRBV18 and TRBJ1-5; TRBD1 agrees at 8 bases. The CDR3 extends over 16 amino acids. The germline CDR1 and CDR2 sequences are KGHSH and LQKENI. V shed 4 bases and J 4 bases; nucleotides not matched to a gene: 9. The CDR3, as DNA: TGTGCCAGCTCACGTTCGGACAGGGACCCTAATCAGCCCCAGCATTTT. This gives the protein CASSRSDRDPNQPQHF.